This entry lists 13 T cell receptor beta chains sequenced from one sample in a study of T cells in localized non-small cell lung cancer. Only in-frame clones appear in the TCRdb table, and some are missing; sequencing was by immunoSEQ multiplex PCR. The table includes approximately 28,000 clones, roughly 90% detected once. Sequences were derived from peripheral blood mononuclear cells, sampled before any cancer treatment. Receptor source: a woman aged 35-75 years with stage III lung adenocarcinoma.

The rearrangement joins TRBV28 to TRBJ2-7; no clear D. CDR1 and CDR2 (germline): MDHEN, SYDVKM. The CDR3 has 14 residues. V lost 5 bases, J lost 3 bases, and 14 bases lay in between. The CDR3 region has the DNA TGTGCCAGCAGTCCCGGTGGTCCCAGCTACGAGCAGTACTTC. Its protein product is CASSPGGPSYEQYF.

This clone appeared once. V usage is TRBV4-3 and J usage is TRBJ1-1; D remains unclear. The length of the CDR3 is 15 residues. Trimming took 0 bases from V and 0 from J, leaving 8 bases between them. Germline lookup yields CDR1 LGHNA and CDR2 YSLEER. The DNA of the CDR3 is TGCGCCAGCAGCCAAGATCTAGGCCTGAACACTGAAGCTTTCTTT. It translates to CASSQDLGLNTEAFF.

Here the CDR3 DNA reads TGTGCCAGCAGCCGGGGACTAGCGGGAGTCACCGGGGAGCTGTTTTTT. Protein: CASSRGLAGVTGELFF. The rearrangement uses TRBV5-4 and TRBJ2-2; 14 positions match TRBD2. V lost 4 bases, J lost 4 bases, and 3 bases stayed unmatched. In germline, CDR1 is SGHNT, CDR2 YYREEE (reference sequence). The CDR3 spans 16 residues.

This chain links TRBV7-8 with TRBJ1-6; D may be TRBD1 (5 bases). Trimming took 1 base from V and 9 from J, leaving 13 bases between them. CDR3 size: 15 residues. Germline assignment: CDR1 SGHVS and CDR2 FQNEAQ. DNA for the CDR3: TGTGCCAGCAGCTTAGAGGCAGGGATAGTTTCACCCCTCCACTTT. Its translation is CASSLEAGIVSPLHF. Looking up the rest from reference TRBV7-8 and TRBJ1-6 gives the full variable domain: GAGVSQSPRYKVAKRGQDVALRCDPISGHVSLFWYQQALGQGPEFLTYFQNEAQLDKSGLPSDRFFAERPEGSVSTLKIQRTQQEDSAVYLCASSLEAGIVSPLHFGNGTRLTVT.

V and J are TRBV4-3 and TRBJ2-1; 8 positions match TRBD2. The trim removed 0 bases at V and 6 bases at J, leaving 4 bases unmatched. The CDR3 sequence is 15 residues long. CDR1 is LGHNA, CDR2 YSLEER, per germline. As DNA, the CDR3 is TGCGCCAGCAGCCAAGAGTTCGGGAGGGCCAATGAGCAGTTCTTC. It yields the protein CASSQEFGRANEQFF.

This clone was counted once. The CDR3 region has the DNA TGCGCCAGCAGCTTGGGGGCTCCTTACAATGAGCAGTTCTTC. It is translated as CASSLGAPYNEQFF. This chain connects TRBV5-1 to TRBJ2-1; D gene uncertain. The CDR3 runs to 14 residues. Trimming took off 0 bases at V and 4 bases at J, with 8 bases between the two ends. CDR1 is SGHRS, CDR2 YFSETQ, per germline.

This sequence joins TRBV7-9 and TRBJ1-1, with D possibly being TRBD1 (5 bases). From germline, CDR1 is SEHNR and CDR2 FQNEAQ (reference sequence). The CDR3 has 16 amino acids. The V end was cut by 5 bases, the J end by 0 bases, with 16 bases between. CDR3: CASSPRGAVMNTEAFF. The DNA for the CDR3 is TGTGCCAGCAGCCCCCGGGGCGCTGTGATGAACACTGAAGCTTTCTTT.

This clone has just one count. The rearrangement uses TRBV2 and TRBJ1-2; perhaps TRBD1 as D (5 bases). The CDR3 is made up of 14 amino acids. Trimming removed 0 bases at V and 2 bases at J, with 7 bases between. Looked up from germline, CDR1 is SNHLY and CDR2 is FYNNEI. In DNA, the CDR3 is TGTGCCAGCAGTGAAGCGGGGCTGAACTATGGCTACACCTTC. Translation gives CASSEAGLNYGYTF.

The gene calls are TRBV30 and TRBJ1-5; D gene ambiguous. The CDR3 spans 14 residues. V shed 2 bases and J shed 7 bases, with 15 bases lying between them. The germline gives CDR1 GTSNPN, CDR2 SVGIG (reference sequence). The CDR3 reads CAWSIGERGQPQHF. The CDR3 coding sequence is TGTGCCTGGAGTATTGGGGAACGAGGGCAGCCCCAGCATTTT.

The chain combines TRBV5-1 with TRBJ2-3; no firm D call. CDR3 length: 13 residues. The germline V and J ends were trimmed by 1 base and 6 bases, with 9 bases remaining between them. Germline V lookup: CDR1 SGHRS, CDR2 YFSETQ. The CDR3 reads CASSLMGSDTQYF. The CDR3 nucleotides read TGCGCCAGCAGCTTGATGGGTTCGGATACGCAGTATTTT.

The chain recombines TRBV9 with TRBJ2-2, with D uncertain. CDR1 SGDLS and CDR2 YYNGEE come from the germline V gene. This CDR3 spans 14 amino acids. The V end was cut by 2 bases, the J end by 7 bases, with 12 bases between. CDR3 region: CASSVDEAYGELFF. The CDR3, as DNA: TGTGCCAGCAGCGTGGACGAAGCGTACGGGGAGCTGTTTTTT.

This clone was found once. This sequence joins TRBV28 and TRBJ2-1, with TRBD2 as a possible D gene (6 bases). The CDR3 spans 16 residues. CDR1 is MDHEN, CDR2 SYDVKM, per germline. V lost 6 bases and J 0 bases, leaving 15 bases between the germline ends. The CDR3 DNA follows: TGTGCCAGCAGCCCTATTAGCGGTGGCTCCTACAATGAGCAGTTCTTC. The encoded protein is CASSPISGGSYNEQFF.

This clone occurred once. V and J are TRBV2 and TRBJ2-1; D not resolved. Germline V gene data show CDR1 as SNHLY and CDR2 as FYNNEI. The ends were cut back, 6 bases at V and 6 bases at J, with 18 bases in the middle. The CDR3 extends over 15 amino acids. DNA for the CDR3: TGTGCCAGCAGAGCACGGGTCGTAGGGTTCAATGAGCAGTTCTTC. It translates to CASRARVVGFNEQFF. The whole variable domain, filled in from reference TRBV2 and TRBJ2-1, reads EPEVTQTPSHQVTQMGQEVILRCVPISNHLYFYWYRQILGQKVEFLVSFYNNEISEKSEIFDDQFSVERPDGSNFTLKIRSTKLEDSAMYFCASRARVVGFNEQFFGPGTRLTVL.